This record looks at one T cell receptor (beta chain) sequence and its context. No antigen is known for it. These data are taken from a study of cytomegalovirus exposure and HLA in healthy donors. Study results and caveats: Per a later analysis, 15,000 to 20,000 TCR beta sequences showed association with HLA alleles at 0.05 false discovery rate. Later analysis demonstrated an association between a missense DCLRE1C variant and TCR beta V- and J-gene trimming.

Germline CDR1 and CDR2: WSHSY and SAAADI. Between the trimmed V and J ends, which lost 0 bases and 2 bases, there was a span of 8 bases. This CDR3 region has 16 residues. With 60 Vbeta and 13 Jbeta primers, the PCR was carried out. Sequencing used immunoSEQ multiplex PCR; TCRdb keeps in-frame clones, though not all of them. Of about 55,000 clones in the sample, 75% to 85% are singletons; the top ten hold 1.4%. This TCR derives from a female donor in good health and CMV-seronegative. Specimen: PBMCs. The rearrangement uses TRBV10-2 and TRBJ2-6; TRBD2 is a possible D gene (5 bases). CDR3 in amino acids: CASSESTGTGANVLTF. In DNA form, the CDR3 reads TGCGCCAGCAGTGAGTCGACGGGAACTGGGGCCAACGTCCTGACTTTC.